The source of this T cell receptor beta chain is a study of response to subunit inactivated influenza vaccine. Broader study findings: The authors suggested that every seasonal influenza vaccination recruits few new T cells.

About this clonotype itself: The antigen remains unidentified.

V shed 6 bases and J 2 bases; nucleotides not matched to a gene: 6. The CDR3 has 15 residues. CDR1 is MNHEY, CDR2 SMNVEV, per germline (reference sequence). One entry per CDR3 protein, called by TCRdb with MiXCR from the RT-PCR reads. The sample shows 200,000 to 250,000 distinct CDR3 sequences, less than 15% of them seen only once. The source is a man in his fifties or sixties who received an inactivated influenza vaccine. The sample was non-naive T cells sorted from PBMCs, taken 14 to 15 days before vaccination. The gene calls are TRBV27 and TRBJ2-1; 8 bases align to TRBD2. The CDR3 nucleotides are TGTGCCAGCAGCAAAAGCGGGAGTGCCTACAATGAGCAGTTCTTC. Its protein product is CASSKSGSAYNEQFF.